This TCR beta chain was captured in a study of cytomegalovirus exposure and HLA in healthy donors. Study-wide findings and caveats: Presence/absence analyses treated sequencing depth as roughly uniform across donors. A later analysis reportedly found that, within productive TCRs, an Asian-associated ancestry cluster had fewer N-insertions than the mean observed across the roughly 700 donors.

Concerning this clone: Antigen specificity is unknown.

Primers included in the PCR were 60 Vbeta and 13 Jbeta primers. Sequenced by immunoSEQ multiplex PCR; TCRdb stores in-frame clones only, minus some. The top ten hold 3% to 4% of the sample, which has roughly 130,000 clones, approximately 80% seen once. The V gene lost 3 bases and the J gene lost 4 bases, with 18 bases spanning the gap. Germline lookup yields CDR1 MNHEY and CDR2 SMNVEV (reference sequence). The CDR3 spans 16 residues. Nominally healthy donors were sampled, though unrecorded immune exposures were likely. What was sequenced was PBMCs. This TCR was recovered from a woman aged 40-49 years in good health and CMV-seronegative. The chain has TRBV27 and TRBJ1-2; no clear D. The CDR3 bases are TGTGCCAGCAGTTTGAAGGGATCCGGGAATCCCTATGGCTACACCTTC. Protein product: CASSLKGSGNPYGYTF.